The next 26 T cell receptor beta chains were all read from a single sample in a study of blood T cell repertoires in COVID-19. Clones were sequenced by immunoSEQ multiplex PCR, and TCRdb holds only the in-frame ones, with some missing. Found here are about 370,000 clones, 90% of them singletons; the top ten hold 6.5%. Sequenced input: peripheral blood. The origin of the receptors is a man aged 18 to 29 with active or convalescent COVID-19.

The rearrangement uses TRBV4-3 and TRBJ2-2; D remains unclear. The CDR3 has 14 amino acids. Trimming left V 0 bases short and J 4 bases short, with 6 bases between. CDR1 LGHNA and CDR2 YSLEER come from the germline V gene. CDR3 sequence reads: CASSQDPITGELFF. Here the CDR3 DNA reads TGCGCCAGCAGCCAAGATCCAATCACCGGGGAGCTGTTTTTT.

V gene TRBV6-5 combines with J gene TRBJ2-1; D remains ambiguous. Germline V CDR1 and CDR2: MNHEY, SVGAGI. V gave up 2 bases and J gave up 6 bases, with 8 bases separating them. The CDR3 has 13 amino acids. The CDR3 loop reads CASSYPPGNEQFF. CDR3 DNA sequence: TGTGCCAGCAGTTACCCCCCCGGCAATGAGCAGTTCTTC.

V is TRBV10-3 and J is TRBJ1-4, with TRBD1 as a possible D gene (5 bases). The CDR3 is 14 amino acids. The germline V and J ends were trimmed by 6 bases and 8 bases, with 16 bases remaining between them. Per the germline V gene, CDR1 is ENHRY and CDR2 is SYGVKD. CDR3 amino acids: CAISPGEGKEKLFF. CDR3 nucleotides: TGTGCCATCAGCCCGGGGGAGGGAAAGGAAAAACTGTTTTTT.

The chain employs TRBV11-1 and TRBJ2-7; 7 nucleotides align to TRBD1. The CDR3 runs 12 residues. Germline CDR1 is SGHAT and CDR2 is FQDESV (reference sequence). The V gene end was trimmed by 6 bases and the J gene end by 4 bases; junction bases not matched to a gene: 3. CDR3 sequence: CASRQGVYEQYF. The CDR3 bases are TGTGCCAGCAGGCAGGGGGTTTACGAGCAGTACTTC.

CDR3 in amino acids: CASSPYTAGGGDTQYF. The CDR3, as DNA: TGTGCCAGCAGCCCATACACAGCGGGGGGCGGGGATACGCAGTATTTT. The chain combines TRBV9 with TRBJ2-3; 9 bases align to TRBD2. The ends lost 4 bases at V and 6 bases at J; junction bases unmatched: 12. The CDR3 consists of 16 residues. Germline assignment: CDR1 SGDLS and CDR2 YYNGEE.

The DNA of the CDR3 is TGTGCCAGCAGCTTGGGCAGGGGGCATAACACCGGGGAGCTGTTTTTT. It specifies CASSLGRGHNTGELFF. The chain is built from TRBV7-9 and TRBJ2-2, with 8 nucleotides matching TRBD1. Unmatched junction bases numbered 5, after V lost 3 bases and J lost 2 bases. The germline CDR1 and CDR2 sequences are SEHNR and FQNEAQ (reference sequence). This CDR3 region has 16 residues.

V usage is TRBV18 and J usage is TRBJ2-1; TRBD2 matches 10 bases. This CDR3 is 16 amino acids long. CDR1 and CDR2 (germline): KGHSH, LQKENI. Trimming at V came to 2 bases and at J to 5 bases, leaving 6 bases not matched to a gene. Here the CDR3 reads CASSPISGRPNNEQFF. CDR3 bases: TGTGCCAGCTCACCAATTAGCGGGAGGCCGAACAATGAGCAGTTCTTC.

V and J are TRBV9 and TRBJ2-5; 10 bases fit TRBD1. Germline V CDR1 and CDR2: SGDLS, YYNGEE. The CDR3 is 15 amino acids. The junction had 4 bases not matched to a gene; V was cut back by 4 bases and J by 1 base. The CDR3 spells CASSPRDRGQETQYF. The DNA for the CDR3 is TGTGCCAGCAGCCCTAGGGACAGGGGCCAAGAGACCCAGTACTTC.

V gene TRBV9 combines with J gene TRBJ2-2; D gene ambiguous. The CDR3 covers 15 residues. Per germline, CDR1 SGDLS and CDR2 YYNGEE. V lost 0 bases, J lost 1 base, and 7 bases lay in between. The CDR3 DNA is TGTGCCAGCAGCGTAGGAGGAAAGAACACCGGGGAGCTGTTTTTT. Protein product: CASSVGGKNTGELFF. Based on the CDR3 plus reference TRBV9 and TRBJ2-2, the full variable domain is DSGVTQTPKHLITATGQRVTLRCSPRSGDLSVYWYQQSLDQGLQFLIQYYNGEERAKGNILERFSAQQFPDLHSELNLSSLELGDSALYFCASSVGGKNTGELFFGEGSRLTVL.

The chain uses TRBV6-6 and TRBJ1-5; 11 bases are a match to TRBD1. J gave up 4 bases and V 7 bases, and 9 bases lay outside the gene matches. The CDR3 has 16 amino acids. Germline CDR1 MNHNY, CDR2 SVGAGI (reference sequence). The CDR3 sequence is CASTGTGGLGNQPQHF. In nucleotides, the CDR3 is TGTGCCAGCACCGGGACAGGGGGGCTGGGGAATCAGCCCCAGCATTTT.

The CDR3 DNA follows: TGTGCCAGCAGCTTCGGGACAGCCCTCTATGGCTACACCTTC. Translating it yields CASSFGTALYGYTF. The chain recombines TRBV7-8 with TRBJ1-2; 7 nucleotides align to TRBD1. Looked up from germline, CDR1 is SGHVS and CDR2 is FQNEAQ. V lost 3 bases, J lost 4 bases, and 5 bases stayed unmatched. The CDR3 consists of 14 residues.

The CDR3 region is CASSYEVAGGYTF. The DNA of the CDR3 is TGTGCCAGCAGTTACGAGGTCGCGGGTGGCTACACCTTC. V usage is TRBV6-2 or TRBV6-3 and J usage is TRBJ1-2; D uncertain. Trimming cost V 2 bases and J 7 bases, with 11 bases left between them. From germline, CDR1 is MNHEY and CDR2 SVGEGT. This CDR3 region has 13 residues.

This clone is a singleton in its sample. The chain employs TRBV25-1 and TRBJ2-1, with D possibly TRBD2 on 5 matching bases. The V end was cut by 7 bases, the J end by 7 bases, with 14 bases between. The germline V gene encodes CDR1 MGHDK and CDR2 SYGVNS. This CDR3 spans 13 amino acids. In DNA form, the CDR3 reads TGTGCCAGCACCTCTAGCCTGTGGAATGAGCAGTTCTTC. Protein: CASTSSLWNEQFF.

This chain uses TRBV24-1 with TRBJ1-2; perhaps TRBD1 as D (5 bases). CDR3 length equals 13 residues. Looked up from germline, CDR1 is KGHDR and CDR2 is SFDVKD. V dropped 1 base and J dropped 8 bases, with 10 bases sitting between them. This CDR3 reads CATSDFRAGGYTF. The CDR3 DNA reads TGTGCCACCAGTGATTTCAGGGCGGGGGGCTACACCTTC.

This chain links TRBV5-1 with TRBJ1-5; a possible D gene is TRBD1 (6 bases). Germline V gene sequence: CDR1 SGHRS, CDR2 YFSETQ. V was cut by 0 bases and J by 6 bases, with 10 bases left in between. There are 14 residues in the CDR3. In DNA form, the CDR3 reads TGCGCCAGCAGCTTGGATGGGGGCGGTCAGCCCCAGCATTTT. Its translation is CASSLDGGGQPQHF.

The gene calls are TRBV7-2 and TRBJ1-2; 10 nucleotides agree with TRBD1. This CDR3 comprises 14 residues. The J segment lost 7 bases and the V segment lost 5 bases, leaving 7 bases of the junction unmatched. CDR1 is SGHTA and CDR2 is FQGNSA in the germline V gene. The CDR3 DNA is TGTGCCAGCAGCCCCAGACAGGGGGCGTTTGGCTACACCTTC. It encodes CASSPRQGAFGYTF. The full variable domain, its missing parts supplied by reference TRBV7-2 and TRBJ1-2, is GAGVSQSPSNKVTEKGKDVELRCDPISGHTALYWYRQSLGQGLEFLIYFQGNSAPDKSGLPSDRFSAERTGGSVSTLTIQRTQQEDSAVYLCASSPRQGAFGYTFGSGTRLTVV.

V and J are TRBV9 and TRBJ2-2, with D possibly matching TRBD2 (6 bases). CDR3 length: 16 residues. V was cut by 3 bases and J by 2 bases, with 14 bases left in between. Germline CDR1 is SGDLS and CDR2 is YYNGEE. The CDR3 region is CASSAPWGTNTGELFF. CDR3 nucleotide sequence: TGTGCCAGCAGCGCTCCCTGGGGGACTAACACCGGGGAGCTGTTTTTT.

The rearrangement links TRBV25-1 to TRBJ1-1; TRBD1 might be the D (6 bases). V was clipped by 2 bases and J by 5 bases, with 15 bases between them. The CDR3 covers 15 residues. Germline V lookup: CDR1 MGHDK, CDR2 SYGVNS. The CDR3 loop reads CASSERILGGTEAFF. As DNA, the CDR3 is TGTGCCAGCAGTGAAAGGATATTAGGGGGAACTGAAGCTTTCTTT.

This clone was found once. The chain links TRBV24-1 to TRBJ2-5, with 9 bases fitting TRBD2. This CDR3 comprises 15 residues. The V segment lost 3 bases and the J segment 4 bases; nucleotides outside the gene matches: 5. Per the germline V gene, CDR1 is KGHDR and CDR2 is SFDVKD. This CDR3 reads CATSDPGLARETQYF. DNA of the CDR3: TGTGCCACCAGTGATCCGGGACTAGCCCGAGAGACCCAGTACTTC.

This clone qualifies as medium-sized (0.01 to 0.1%). Other DNA sequences within the sample encode an identical CDR3. The V gene is TRBV7-3, the J gene TRBJ1-6; no definite D call. The ends were cut back, 1 base at V and 9 bases at J, with 4 bases in the middle. The CDR3 totals 12 residues. Germline values: CDR1 SGHTA, CDR2 FQGTGA. In DNA, the CDR3 is TGTGCCAGCAGCTTAAACGGTTCACCCCTCCACTTT. It yields the protein CASSLNGSPLHF.

The chain links TRBV29-1 to TRBJ2-5, with 9 bases that match TRBD1. Germline CDR1 reads SQVTM; CDR2 reads ANQGSEA. The ends lost 4 bases at V and 7 bases at J; junction bases unmatched: 7. This CDR3 spans 13 amino acids. The CDR3 is CSVAGTGHATQYF. DNA of the CDR3: TGCAGCGTTGCAGGGACAGGGCACGCGACCCAGTACTTC.

The J gene is TRBJ1-4, the V gene TRBV27; no reliable D call. The CDR3 has 14 residues. Germline V gene lookup returns CDR1 MNHEY and CDR2 SMNVEV (reference sequence). V was clipped by 5 bases and J by 10 bases, with 17 bases between them. CDR3 bases: TGTGCCAGCAGTACAGACCCGACGGCGGGAAAACTGTTTTTT. Encoded protein: CASSTDPTAGKLFF.

The V call is TRBV27, the J call TRBJ2-1; 8 bases align to TRBD2. V was pared by 2 bases and J by 3 bases, with 12 bases of the junction left unmatched. Looked up from germline, CDR1 is MNHEY and CDR2 is SMNVEV (reference sequence). The length of the CDR3 is 18 residues. The CDR3 region has the DNA TGTGCCAGCAGTTTACTGTTCACTAGCGGCAAGTACTACAATGAGCAGTTCTTC. Translated: CASSLLFTSGKYYNEQFF.

The chain employs TRBV5-4 and TRBJ2-7, with a weak D call TRBD2 (6 bases). CDR1 is SGHNT, CDR2 YYREEE, per germline (reference sequence). With 4 bases removed from V and 5 bases from J, the gap between germline ends came to 16 bases. The CDR3 sequence is 14 residues long. Written as DNA, the CDR3 is TGTGCCAGCAGCCCCCGGGGGAGGAGGCACGAGCAGTACTTC. Protein product: CASSPRGRRHEQYF.

J is TRBJ2-1 and V is TRBV19; maybe TRBD2 (7 bases). The CDR3 covers 16 residues. Trimming cost V 6 bases and J 2 bases, with 17 bases left between them. Germline CDR1 reads LNHDA; CDR2 reads SQIVND (reference sequence). The CDR3 spells CASRAPGGKPYNEQFF. The CDR3 DNA reads TGTGCCAGTAGAGCTCCGGGGGGCAAACCCTACAATGAGCAGTTCTTC.

V is TRBV6-5 and J is TRBJ2-3; 10 positions agree with TRBD2. V lost 6 bases to trimming and J lost 6 bases; unmatched junction nucleotides: 9. The CDR3 consists of 15 residues. Germline CDR1 is MNHEY and CDR2 is SVGAGI. The CDR3: CASRVAGGRWDTQYF. For the CDR3, the DNA is TGTGCCAGCAGAGTAGCGGGAGGAAGGTGGGATACGCAGTATTTT.